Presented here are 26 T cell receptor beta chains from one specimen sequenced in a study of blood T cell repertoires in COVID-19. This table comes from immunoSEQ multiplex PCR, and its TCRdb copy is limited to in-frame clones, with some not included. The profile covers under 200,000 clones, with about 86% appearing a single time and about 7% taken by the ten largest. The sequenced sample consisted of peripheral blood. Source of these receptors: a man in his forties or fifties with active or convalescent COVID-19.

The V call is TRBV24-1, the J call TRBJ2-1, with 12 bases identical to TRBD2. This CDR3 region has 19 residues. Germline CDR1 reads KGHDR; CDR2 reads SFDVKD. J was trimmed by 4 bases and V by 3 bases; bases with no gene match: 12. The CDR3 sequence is CATSDPGLAGNSIYNEQFF. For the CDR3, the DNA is TGTGCCACCAGTGATCCCGGACTAGCGGGGAACTCTATTTACAATGAGCAGTTCTTC.

The CDR3 sequence is CASSLGGTANSPLHF. The CDR3 nucleotides are TGTGCCAGCAGTTTAGGGGGGACGGCGAATTCACCCCTCCACTTT. The chain recombines TRBV27 with TRBJ1-6; a possible D gene is TRBD1 (5 bases). The germline gives CDR1 MNHEY, CDR2 SMNVEV (reference sequence). V was pared by 2 bases and J by 7 bases, with 12 bases between. CDR3 length: 15 residues.

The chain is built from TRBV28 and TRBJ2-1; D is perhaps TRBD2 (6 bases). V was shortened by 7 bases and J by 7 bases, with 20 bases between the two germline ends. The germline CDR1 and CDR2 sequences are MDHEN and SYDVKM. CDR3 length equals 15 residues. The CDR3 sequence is CASIQAGLSKNEQFF. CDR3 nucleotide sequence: TGTGCCAGCATACAGGCGGGACTTTCTAAAAATGAGCAGTTCTTC.

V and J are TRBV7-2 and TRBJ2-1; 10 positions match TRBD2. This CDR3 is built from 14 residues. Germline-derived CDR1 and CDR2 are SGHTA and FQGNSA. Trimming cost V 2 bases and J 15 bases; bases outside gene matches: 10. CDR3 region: CASSLPPLAGVRFF. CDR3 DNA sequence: TGTGCCAGCAGCTTACCCCCCCTAGCGGGGGTGCGGTTCTTC.

CDR3 sequence reads: CAISDRQGAGGYTF. The CDR3 coding sequence is TGTGCCATCAGTGATCGACAGGGGGCAGGGGGCTACACCTTC. V usage is TRBV10-3 and J usage is TRBJ1-2, with 10 bases fitting TRBD1. Germline V gene sequence: CDR1 ENHRY, CDR2 SYGVKD. CDR3 length: 14 amino acids. V was pared by 3 bases and J by 8 bases, with 6 bases of the junction left unmatched.

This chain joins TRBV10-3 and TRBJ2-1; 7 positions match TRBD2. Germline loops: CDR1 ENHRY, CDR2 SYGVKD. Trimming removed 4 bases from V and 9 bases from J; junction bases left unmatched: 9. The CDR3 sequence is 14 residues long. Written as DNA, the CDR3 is TGTGCCATCAGTGTAAAGCGGGACGACGGTGAGCAGTTCTTC. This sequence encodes CAISVKRDDGEQFF.

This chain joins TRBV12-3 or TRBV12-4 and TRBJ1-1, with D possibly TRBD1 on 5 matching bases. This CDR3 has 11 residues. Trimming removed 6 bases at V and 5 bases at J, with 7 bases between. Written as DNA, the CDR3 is TGTGCCAGCAGGGGGCCTACTGAAGCTTTCTTT. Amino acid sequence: CASRGPTEAFF.

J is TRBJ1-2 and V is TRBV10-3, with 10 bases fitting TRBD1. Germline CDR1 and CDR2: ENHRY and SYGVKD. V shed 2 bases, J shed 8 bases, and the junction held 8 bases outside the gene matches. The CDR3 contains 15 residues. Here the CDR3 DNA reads TGTGCCATCAGTGAGCCGGGGACAGGGGAGGTAGGCTACACCTTC. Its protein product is CAISEPGTGEVGYTF.

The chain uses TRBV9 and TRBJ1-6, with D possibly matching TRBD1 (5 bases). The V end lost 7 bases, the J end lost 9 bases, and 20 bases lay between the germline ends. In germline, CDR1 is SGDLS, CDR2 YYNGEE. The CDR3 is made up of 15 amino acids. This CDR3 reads CASSEGAGLSSPLHF. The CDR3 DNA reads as TGTGCCAGCTCCGAAGGGGCAGGGTTATCTTCACCCCTCCACTTT.

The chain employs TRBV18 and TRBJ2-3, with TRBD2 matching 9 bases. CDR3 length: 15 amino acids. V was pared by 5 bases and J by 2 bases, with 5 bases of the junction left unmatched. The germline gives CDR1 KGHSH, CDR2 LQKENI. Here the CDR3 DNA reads TGTGCCAGCTCAGTAAGCGGGGGGCCCACAGATACGCAGTATTTT. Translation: CASSVSGGPTDTQYF. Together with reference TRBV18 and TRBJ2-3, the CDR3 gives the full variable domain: NAGVMQNPRHLVRRRGQEARLRCSPMKGHSHVYWYRQLPEEGLKFMVYLQKENIIDESGMPKERFSAEFPKEGPSILRIQQVVRGDSAAYFCASSVSGGPTDTQYFGPGTRLTVL.

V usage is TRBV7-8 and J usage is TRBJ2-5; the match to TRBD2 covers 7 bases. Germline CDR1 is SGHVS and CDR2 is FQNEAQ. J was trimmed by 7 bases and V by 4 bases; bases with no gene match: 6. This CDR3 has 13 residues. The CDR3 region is CASSSSGVGTQYF. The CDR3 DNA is TGTGCCAGCAGCTCGAGCGGGGTGGGGACCCAGTACTTC.

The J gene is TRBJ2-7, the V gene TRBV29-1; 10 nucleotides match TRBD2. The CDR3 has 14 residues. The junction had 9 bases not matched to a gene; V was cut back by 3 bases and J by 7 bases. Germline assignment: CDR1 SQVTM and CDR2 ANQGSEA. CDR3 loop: CSVDQSGRAGEQYF. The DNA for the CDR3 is TGCAGCGTTGATCAAAGCGGGAGGGCTGGGGAGCAGTACTTC.

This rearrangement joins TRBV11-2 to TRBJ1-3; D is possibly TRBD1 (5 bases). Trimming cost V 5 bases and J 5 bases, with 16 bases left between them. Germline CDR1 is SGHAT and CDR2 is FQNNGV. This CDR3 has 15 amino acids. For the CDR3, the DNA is TGTGCCAGCAGCCCGATCCAGGGTCGAAGAAACACCATATATTTT. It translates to CASSPIQGRRNTIYF.

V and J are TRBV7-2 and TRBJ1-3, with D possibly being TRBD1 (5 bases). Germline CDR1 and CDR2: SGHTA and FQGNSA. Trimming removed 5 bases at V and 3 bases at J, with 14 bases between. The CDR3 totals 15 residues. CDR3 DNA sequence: TGTGCCAGCAGCCTCGGGGGGGGGTTTGGAAACACCATATATTTT. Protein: CASSLGGGFGNTIYF.

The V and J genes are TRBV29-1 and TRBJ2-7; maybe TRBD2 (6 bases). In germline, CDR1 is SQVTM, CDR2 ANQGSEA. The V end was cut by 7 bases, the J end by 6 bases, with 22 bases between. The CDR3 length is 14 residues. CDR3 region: CSALGGVRRGEQYF. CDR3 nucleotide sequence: TGCAGCGCCCTGGGGGGAGTACGGAGAGGCGAGCAGTACTTC.

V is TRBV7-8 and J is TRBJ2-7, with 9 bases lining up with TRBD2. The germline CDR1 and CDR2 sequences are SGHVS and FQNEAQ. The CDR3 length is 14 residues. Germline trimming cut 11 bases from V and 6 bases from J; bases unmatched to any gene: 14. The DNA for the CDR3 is TGTGCCCAGCAACCCCTAGCGGGATCTTCCGAGCAGTACTTC. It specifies CAQQPLAGSSEQYF.

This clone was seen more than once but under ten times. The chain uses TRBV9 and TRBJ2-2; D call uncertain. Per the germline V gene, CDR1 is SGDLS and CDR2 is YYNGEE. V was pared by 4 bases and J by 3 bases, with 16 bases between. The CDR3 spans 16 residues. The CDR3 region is CASSQSSGIHTGELFF. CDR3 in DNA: TGTGCCAGCAGCCAGAGCTCAGGCATTCACACCGGGGAGCTGTTTTTT.

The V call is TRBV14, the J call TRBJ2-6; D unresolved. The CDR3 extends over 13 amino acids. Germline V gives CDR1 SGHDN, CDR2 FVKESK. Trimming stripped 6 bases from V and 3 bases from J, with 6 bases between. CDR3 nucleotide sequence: TGTGCCAGCAGGAATAGTGGGGCCAACGTCCTGACTTTC. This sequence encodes CASRNSGANVLTF.

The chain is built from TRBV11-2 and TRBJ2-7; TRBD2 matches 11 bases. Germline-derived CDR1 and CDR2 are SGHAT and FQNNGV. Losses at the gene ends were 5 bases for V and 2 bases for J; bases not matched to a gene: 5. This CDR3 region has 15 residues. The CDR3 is CASSPLAGGPYEQYF. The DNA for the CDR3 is TGTGCCAGCAGCCCATTAGCGGGGGGGCCCTACGAGCAGTACTTC.

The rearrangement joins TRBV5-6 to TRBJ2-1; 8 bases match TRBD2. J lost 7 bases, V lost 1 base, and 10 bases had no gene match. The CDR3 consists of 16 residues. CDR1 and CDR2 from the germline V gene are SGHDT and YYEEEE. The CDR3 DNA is TGTGCCAGCAGCTTGTATCGTTACGGGAGGGGAAATGAGCAGTTCTTC. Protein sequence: CASSLYRYGRGNEQFF.

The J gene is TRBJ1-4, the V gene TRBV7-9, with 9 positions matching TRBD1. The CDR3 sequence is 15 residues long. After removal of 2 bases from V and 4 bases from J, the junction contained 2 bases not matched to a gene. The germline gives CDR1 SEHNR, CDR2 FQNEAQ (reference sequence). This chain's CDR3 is CASSLWDRVNEKLFF. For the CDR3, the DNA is TGTGCCAGCAGCTTATGGGACAGGGTTAATGAAAAACTGTTTTTT. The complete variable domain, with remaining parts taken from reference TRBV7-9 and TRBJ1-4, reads DTGVSQNPRHKITKRGQNVTFRCDPISEHNRLYWYRQTLGQGPEFLTYFQNEAQLEKSRLLSDRFSAERPKGSFSTLEIQRTEQGDSAMYLCASSLWDRVNEKLFFGSGTQLSVL.

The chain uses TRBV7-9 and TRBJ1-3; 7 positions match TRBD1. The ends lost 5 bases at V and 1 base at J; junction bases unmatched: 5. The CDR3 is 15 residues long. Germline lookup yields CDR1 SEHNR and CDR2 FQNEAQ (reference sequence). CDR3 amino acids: CASSPLTGSGNTIYF. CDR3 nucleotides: TGTGCCAGCAGCCCATTGACAGGGTCTGGAAACACCATATATTTT.

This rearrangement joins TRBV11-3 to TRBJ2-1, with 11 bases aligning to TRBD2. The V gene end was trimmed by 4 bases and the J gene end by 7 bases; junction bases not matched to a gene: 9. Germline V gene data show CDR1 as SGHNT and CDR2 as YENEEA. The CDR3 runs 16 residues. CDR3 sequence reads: CASSSGSGLADNEQFF. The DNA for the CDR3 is TGTGCCAGCAGCTCGGGTTCGGGACTAGCGGATAATGAGCAGTTCTTC.

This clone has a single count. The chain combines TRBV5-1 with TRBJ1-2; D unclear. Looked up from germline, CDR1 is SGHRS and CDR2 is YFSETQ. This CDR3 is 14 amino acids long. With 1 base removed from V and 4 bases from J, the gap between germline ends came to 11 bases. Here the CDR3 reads CASSLTRVGYGYTF. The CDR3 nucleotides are TGCGCCAGCAGCTTGACGAGGGTTGGCTATGGCTACACCTTC.

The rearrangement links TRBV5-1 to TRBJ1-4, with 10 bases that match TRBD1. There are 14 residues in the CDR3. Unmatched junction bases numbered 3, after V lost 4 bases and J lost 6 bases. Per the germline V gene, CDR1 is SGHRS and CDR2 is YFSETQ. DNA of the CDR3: TGCGCCAGCAGCCAGGACAGGGGGGATGAAAAACTGTTTTTT. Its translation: CASSQDRGDEKLFF.

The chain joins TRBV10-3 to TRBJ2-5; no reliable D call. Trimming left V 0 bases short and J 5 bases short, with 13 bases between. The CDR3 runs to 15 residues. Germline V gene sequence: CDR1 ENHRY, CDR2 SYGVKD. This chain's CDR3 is CAISESVASGETQYF. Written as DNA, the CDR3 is TGTGCCATCAGTGAGTCGGTGGCTAGTGGCGAGACCCAGTACTTC.